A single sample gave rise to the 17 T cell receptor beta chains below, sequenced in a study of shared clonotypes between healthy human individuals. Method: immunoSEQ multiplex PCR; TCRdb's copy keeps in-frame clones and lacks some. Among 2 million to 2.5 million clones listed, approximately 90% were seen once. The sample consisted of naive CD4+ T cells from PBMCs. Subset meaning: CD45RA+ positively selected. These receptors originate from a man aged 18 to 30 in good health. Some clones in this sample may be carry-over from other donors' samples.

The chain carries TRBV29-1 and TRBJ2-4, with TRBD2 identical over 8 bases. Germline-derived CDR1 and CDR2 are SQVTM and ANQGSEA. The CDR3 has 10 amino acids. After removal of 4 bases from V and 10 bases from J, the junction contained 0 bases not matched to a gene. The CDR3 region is CSVASGIQYF. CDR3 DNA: TGCAGCGTTGCTAGCGGGATTCAGTACTTC.

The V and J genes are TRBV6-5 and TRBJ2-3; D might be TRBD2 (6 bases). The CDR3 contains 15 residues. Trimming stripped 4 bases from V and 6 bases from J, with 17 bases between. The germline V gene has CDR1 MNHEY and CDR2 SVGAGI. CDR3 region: CASSWGLGGYDTQYF. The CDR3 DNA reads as TGTGCCAGCAGTTGGGGACTGGGGGGTTACGATACGCAGTATTTT.

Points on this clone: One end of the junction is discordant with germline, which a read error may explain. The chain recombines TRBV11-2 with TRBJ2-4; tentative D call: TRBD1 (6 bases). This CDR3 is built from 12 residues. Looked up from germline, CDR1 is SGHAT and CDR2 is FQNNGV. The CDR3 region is CASSLQGLAGHF. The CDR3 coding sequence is TGTGCCAGCAGCTTACAGGGGCTCGCTGGGCACTTC.

CDR3 sequence reads: CASSPQQIETYEQYF. As DNA, the CDR3 is TGTGCCAGCTCACCACAACAGATTGAGACATACGAGCAGTACTTC. The chain employs TRBV18 and TRBJ2-7; D is uncertain. The germline gives CDR1 KGHSH, CDR2 LQKENI. This CDR3 contains 15 residues. Trimming left V 1 base short and J 4 bases short, with 14 bases between.

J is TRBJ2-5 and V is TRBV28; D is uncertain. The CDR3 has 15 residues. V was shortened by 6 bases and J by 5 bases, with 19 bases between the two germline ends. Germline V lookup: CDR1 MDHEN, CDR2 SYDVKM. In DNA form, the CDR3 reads TGTGCCAGCAGCAGAAGGCCGTGGGGTAAGGAGACCCAGTACTTC. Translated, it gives CASSRRPWGKETQYF.

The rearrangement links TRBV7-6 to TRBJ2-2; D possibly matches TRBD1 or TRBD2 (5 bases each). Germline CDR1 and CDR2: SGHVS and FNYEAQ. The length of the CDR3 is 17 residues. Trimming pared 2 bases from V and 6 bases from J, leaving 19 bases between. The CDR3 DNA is TGTGCCAGCAGCTTAATCGTGGAGGCAGAGGGGTCCGGGGAGCTGTTTTTT. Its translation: CASSLIVEAEGSGELFF.

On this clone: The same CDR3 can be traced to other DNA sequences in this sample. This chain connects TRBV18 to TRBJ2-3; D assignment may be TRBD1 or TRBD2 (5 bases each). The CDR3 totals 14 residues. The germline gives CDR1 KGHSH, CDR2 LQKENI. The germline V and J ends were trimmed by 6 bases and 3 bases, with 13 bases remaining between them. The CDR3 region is CASSQRGVTDTQYF. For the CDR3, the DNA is TGTGCCAGCTCCCAGCGAGGGGTGACAGATACGCAGTATTTT.

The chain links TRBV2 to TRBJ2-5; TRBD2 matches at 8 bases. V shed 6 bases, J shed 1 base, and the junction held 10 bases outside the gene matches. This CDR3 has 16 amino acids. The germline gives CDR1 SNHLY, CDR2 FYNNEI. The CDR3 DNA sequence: TGTGCCAGCAGCTCCCCGGGGGGGGTAGCCCAAGAGACCCAGTACTTC. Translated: CASSSPGGVAQETQYF.

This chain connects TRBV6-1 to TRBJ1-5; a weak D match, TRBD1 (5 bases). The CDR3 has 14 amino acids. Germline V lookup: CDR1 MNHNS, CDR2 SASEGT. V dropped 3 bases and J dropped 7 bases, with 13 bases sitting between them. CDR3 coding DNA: TGTGCCAGCAGTGATAGGGGAAATGGGCAGCCCCAGCATTTT. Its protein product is CASSDRGNGQPQHF.

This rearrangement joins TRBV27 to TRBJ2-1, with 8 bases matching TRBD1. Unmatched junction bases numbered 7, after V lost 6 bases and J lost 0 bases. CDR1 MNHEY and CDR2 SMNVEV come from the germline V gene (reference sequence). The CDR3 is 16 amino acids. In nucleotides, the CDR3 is TGTGCCAGCAGAAGACAGGGGTTCGGCTCCTACAATGAGCAGTTCTTC. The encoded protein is CASRRQGFGSYNEQFF.

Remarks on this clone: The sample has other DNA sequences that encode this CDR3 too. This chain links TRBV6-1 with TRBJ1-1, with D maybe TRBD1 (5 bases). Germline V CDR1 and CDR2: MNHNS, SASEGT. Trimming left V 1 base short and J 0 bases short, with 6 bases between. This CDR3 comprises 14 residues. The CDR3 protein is CASSEVGVNTEAFF. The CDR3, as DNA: TGTGCCAGCAGTGAAGTGGGGGTGAACACTGAAGCTTTCTTT.

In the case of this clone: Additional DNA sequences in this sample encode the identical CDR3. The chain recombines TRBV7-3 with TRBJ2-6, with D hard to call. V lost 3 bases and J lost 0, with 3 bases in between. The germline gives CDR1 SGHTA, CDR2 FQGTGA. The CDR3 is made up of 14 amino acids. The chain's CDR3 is CASSFGSGANVLTF. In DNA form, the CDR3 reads TGTGCCAGCAGCTTCGGCTCTGGGGCCAACGTCCTGACTTTC.

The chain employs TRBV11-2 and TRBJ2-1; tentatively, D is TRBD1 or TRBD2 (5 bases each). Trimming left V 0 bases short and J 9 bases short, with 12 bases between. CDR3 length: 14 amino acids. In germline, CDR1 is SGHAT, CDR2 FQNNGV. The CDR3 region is CASSLDLGGTEQFF. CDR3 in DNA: TGTGCCAGCAGCTTAGATCTTGGGGGAACTGAGCAGTTCTTC.

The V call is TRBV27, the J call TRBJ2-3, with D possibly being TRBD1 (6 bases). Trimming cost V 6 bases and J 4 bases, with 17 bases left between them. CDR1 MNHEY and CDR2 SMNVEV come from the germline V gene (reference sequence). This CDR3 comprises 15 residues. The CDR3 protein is CASRPMGAGADTQYF. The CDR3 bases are TGTGCCAGCAGGCCGATGGGGGCTGGGGCAGATACGCAGTATTTT.

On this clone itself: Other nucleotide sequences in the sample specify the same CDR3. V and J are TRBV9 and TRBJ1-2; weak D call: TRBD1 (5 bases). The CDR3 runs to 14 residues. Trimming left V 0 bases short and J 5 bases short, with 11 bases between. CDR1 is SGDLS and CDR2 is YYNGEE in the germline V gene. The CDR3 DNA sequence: TGTGCCAGCAGCGTAGAAGCGGGGGGGTATGGCTACACCTTC. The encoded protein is CASSVEAGGYGYTF.

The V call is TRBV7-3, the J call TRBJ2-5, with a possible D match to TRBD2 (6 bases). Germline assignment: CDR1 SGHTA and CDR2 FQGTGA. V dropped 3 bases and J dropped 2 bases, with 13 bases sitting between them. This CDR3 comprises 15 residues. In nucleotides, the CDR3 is TGTGCCAGCAGCTTGATCGTCGGGACTCAAGAGACCCAGTACTTC. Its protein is CASSLIVGTQETQYF. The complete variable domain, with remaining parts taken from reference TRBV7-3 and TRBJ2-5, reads GAGVSQTPSNKVTEKGKYVELRCDPISGHTALYWYRQSLGQGPEFLIYFQGTGAADDSGLPNDRFFAVRPEGSVSTLKIQRTERGDSAVYLCASSLIVGTQETQYFGPGTRLLVL.

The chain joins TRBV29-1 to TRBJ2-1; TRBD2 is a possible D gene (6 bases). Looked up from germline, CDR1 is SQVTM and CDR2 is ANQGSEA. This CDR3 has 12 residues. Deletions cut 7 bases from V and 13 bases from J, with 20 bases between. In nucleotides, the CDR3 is TGCAGCGCGCTCCGGACCCGCGGGGCCCAGTTCTTC. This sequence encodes CSALRTRGAQFF.